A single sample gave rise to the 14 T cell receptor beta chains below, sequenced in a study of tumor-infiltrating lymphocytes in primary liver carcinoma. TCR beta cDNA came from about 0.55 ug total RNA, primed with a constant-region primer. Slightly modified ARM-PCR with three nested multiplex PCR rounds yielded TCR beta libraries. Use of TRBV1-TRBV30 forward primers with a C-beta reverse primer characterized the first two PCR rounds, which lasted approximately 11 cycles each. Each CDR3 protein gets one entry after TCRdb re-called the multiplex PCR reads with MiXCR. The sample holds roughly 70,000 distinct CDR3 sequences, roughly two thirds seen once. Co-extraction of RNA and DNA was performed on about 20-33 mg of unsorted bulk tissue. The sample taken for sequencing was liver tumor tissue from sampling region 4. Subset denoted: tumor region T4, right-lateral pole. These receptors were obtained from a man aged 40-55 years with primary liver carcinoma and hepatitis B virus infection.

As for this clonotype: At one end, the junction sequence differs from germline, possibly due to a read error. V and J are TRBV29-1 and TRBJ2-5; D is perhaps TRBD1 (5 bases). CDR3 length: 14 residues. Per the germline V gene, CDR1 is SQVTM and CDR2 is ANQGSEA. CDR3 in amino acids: CSIEDVGQGETQYF. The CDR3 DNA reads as TGCAGCATTGAAGATGTCGGACAAGGAGAGACCCAGTATTTC.

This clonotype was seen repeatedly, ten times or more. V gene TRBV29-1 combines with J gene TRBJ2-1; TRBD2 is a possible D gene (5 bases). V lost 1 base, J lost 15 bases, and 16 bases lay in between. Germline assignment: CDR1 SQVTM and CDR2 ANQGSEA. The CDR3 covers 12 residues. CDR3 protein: CSVEAIGVVRFF. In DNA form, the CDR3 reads TGCAGCGTTGAAGCCATCGGGGTTGTAAGGTTCTTC.

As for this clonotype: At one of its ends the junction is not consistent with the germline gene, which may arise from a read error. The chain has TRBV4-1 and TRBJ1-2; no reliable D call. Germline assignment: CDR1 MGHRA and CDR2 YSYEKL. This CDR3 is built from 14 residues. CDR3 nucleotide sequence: TGCGCCAACAGCCAAGGAGGTCGGAGCTATGGCTACATCTTC. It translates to CANSQGGRSYGYIF.

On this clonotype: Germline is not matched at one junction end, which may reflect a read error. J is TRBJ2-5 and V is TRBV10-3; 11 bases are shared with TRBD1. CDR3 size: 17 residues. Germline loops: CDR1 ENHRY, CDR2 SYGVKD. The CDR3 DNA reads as TGTGCCATCAATGAGCTGAAGGGACAGGGGGGGACGGAGACCCAGTACTTC. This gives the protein CAINELKGQGGTETQYF.

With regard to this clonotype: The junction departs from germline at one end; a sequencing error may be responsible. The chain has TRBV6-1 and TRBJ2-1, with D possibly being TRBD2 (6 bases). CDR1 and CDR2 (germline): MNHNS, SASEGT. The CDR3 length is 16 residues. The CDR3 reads CTSSAIETSFAGEQFF. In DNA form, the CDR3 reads TGTACCAGCAGTGCCATAGAGACTAGTTTTGCGGGTGAGCAGTTCTTC.

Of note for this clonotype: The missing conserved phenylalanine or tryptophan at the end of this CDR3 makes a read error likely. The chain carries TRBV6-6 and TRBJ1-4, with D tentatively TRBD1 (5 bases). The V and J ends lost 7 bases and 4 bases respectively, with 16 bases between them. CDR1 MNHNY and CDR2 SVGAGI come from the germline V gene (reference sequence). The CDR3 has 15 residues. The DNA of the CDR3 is TGTGCCAGCATTAAGGGACGGGGTCGTAATGAAAAACTGTTTTAT. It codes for CASIKGRGRNEKLFY.

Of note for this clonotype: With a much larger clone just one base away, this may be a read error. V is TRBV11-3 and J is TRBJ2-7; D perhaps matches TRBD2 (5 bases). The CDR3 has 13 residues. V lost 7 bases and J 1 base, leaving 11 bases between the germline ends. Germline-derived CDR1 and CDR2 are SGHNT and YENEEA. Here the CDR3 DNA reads TGTGCCAGCAACGTGGGAGAGTCCTACGAGCAGTACTTC. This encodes CASNVGESYEQYF.

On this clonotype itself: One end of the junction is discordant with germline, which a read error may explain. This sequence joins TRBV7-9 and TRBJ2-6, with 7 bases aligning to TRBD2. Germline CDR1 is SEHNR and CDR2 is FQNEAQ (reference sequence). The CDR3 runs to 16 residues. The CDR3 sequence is CTSSLAGGSGANVLTF. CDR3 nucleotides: TGTACCAGCAGCTTGGCCGGGGGGTCTGGGGCCAACGTCCTGACTTTC. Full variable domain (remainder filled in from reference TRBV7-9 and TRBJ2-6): DTGVSQNPRHKITKRGQNVTFRCDPISEHNRLYWYRQTLGQGPEFLTYFQNEAQLEKSRLLSDRFSAERPKGSFSTLEIQRTEQGDSAMYLCTSSLAGGSGANVLTFGAGSRLTVL.

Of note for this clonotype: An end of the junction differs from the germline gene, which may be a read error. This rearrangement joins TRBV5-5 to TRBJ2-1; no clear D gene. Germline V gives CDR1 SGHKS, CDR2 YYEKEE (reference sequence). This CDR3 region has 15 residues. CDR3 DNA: TGTGTCAGCTGTCTTGACTTTCCCCCGTACAATGAGCAGTTCTTC. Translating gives CVSCLDFPPYNEQFF.

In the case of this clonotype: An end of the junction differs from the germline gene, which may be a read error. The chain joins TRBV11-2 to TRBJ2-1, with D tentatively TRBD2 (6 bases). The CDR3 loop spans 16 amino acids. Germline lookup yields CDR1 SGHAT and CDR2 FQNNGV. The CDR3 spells CASSLELLARMSGQFF. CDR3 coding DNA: TGCGCCAGCAGCTTAGAGCTCCTAGCGAGAATGAGTGGGCAGTTCTTC.

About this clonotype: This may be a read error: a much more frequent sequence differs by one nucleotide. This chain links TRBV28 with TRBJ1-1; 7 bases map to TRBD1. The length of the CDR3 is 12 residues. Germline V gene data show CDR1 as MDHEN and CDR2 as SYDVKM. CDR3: CASRLGGAEAFF. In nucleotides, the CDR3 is TGTGCCAGCCGTTTAGGGGGCGCTGAAGCTTTCTTT.

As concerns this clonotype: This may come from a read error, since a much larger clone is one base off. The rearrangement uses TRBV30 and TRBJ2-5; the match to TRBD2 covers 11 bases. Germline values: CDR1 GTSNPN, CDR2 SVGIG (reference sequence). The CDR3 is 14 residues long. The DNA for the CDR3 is TGTGCCTCTACTAGCGGGAGTGGGCAAGAGATCCAGTACTTC. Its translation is CASTSGSGQEIQYF.

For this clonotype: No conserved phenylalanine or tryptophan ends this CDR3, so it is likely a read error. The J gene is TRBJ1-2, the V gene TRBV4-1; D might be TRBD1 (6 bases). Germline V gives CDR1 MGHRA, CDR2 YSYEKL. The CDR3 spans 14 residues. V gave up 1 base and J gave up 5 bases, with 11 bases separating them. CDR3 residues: CASSQGDMNYGYTL. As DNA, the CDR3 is TGCGCCAGCAGCCAAGGGGACATGAATTATGGCTACACCTTA.

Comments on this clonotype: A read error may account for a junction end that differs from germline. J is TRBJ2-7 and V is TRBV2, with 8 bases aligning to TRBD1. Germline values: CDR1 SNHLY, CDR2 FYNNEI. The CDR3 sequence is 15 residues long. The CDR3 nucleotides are TGTGCCAGCAGCGAGGACAGGGCGGTCTCCTATGAGCAGTACTTC. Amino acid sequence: CASSEDRAVSYEQYF.